This T cell receptor beta chain was sequenced in a study of blood T cell repertoires in COVID-19. Germline V gene lookup returns CDR1 MNHEY and CDR2 SVGAGI. The CDR3 loop spans 14 amino acids. V trimming: 5 bases; J trimming: 0 bases; junction bases outside the gene matches: 0. TCRdb keeps only in-frame clones here, not all; method: immunoSEQ multiplex PCR. The sample consists of hundreds of thousands of clones, 85% to 90% of them appearing once. This sequence originates from a man between 60 and 70 years old with acute or convalescent COVID-19. J is TRBJ1-4 and V is TRBV6-5; TRBD1 aligns across 7 bases. What was sequenced was peripheral blood. The DNA of the CDR3 is TGTGCCAGCAGTCAGGGGGCAACTAATGAAAAACTGTTTTTT. It encodes CASSQGATNEKLFF.